The clone carrying this TCR beta chain was observed a handful of times. No antigen is known for it. Trimming took off 2 bases at V and 4 bases at J, with 13 bases between the two ends. This CDR3 is 14 amino acids long. The germline CDR1 and CDR2 sequences are SGHNT and YYREEE (reference sequence). The record originates from a study of T-cell memory formation after mild COVID-19. The overall study: Among the donors, TCR clusters were largely specific to each donor. Findings of the study overall: CM and EM subsets held most contracting CD4+ clones; EMRA held CD8+ ones. Some clones that responded turned up in pre-infection memory, which suggests that cross-reactive memory joined in.

5'RACE with constant-segment primers yielded barcoded, UMI-tagged TCR alpha and TCR beta cDNA libraries. TCRdb re-called the 5' RACE reads through MiXCR, storing one row per CDR3 protein. The sample yields under 250,000 distinct CDR3 sequences, roughly 15% seen once. V usage is TRBV5-4 and J usage is TRBJ2-7; either TRBD1 or TRBD2 may fit D (5 bases each). Sequenced input: PBMCs or a T cell subset sorted from them (not recorded which). The clonotype was recovered from an adult woman who had mild COVID-19 (a few samples of this study predate the infection). Cell type and time point are not known. The CDR3 loop reads CASSFVGAQYEQYF. The CDR3 DNA reads as TGTGCCAGCAGCTTCGTCGGGGCGCAATACGAGCAGTACTTC.